This T cell receptor (beta chain) was captured in a study of PD-1 blockade in classical Hodgkin lymphoma. Exposure to brentuximab vedotin varied, and each patient had relapsed following autologous stem cell transplantation. Progressive disease, partial response or complete response was each patient's best response. This table comes from immunoSEQ multiplex PCR, and its TCRdb copy is limited to in-frame clones, with some not included. The sample includes tens of thousands of clones, roughly 70% seen only once; the top ten take 3% to 3.5%. Comment on this clone: Its target is not known.

Findings and caveats of the study: For complete responders, baseline diversity was comparable to that of newly diagnosed patients. Relative to healthy donors, newly diagnosed patients reportedly had lower baseline TCR diversity, which was reported as lower still in relapsed/refractory patients. Unlike CD8+ TCR diversity, which did not rise significantly by C4D1, CD4+ TCR diversity did.

The length of the CDR3 is 14 residues. The germline V gene encodes CDR1 MDHEN and CDR2 SYDVKM. V dropped 7 bases and J dropped 8; count of bases not matched to a gene: 10. V is TRBV28 and J is TRBJ1-4; TRBD1 matches 7 bases. The sample was peripheral blood mononuclear cells (PBMCs), taken before the second cycle of nivolumab. This TCR was sampled from a human donor with classical Hodgkin lymphoma. The CDR3 sequence: CASTKTGFREKLFF. The CDR3 DNA reads as TGTGCCAGCACCAAGACAGGGTTTCGGGAAAAACTGTTTTTT.